One sample yielded the 30 T cell receptor beta chains listed below, sequenced in a study of graft-versus-host responses after intestinal transplantation. These receptors have no identified antigens. Clones were sequenced by immunoSEQ multiplex PCR, and TCRdb holds only the in-frame ones, with some missing. The table has about 100,000 clones, roughly 84% seen once. The sample was unstimulated CD4+ T cells sorted from spleen or lymph node cells, taken before intestinal transplant. The receptors shown here come from a human donor who received an intestinal transplant.

The chain is built from TRBV6-1 and TRBJ1-1; 7 nucleotides line up with TRBD1. V dropped 10 bases and J dropped 7; count of bases not matched to a gene: 12. This CDR3 is built from 13 residues. Germline lookup yields CDR1 MNHNS and CDR2 SASEGT. In nucleotides, the CDR3 is TGTGCCATTACACCCGGGACAGTAAATGAAGCTTTCTTT. Its protein product is CAITPGTVNEAFF.

The J gene is TRBJ2-1, the V gene TRBV19; no clear D gene. This CDR3 comprises 15 residues. With 3 bases removed from V and 0 bases from J, the gap between germline ends came to 9 bases. The germline CDR1 and CDR2 sequences are LNHDA and SQIVND (reference sequence). CDR3 sequence reads: CASSMERSSYNEQFF. CDR3 coding DNA: TGTGCCAGTAGTATGGAGCGAAGCTCCTACAATGAGCAGTTCTTC.

The chain carries TRBV9 and TRBJ2-3; TRBD2 aligns across 9 bases. Germline V gives CDR1 SGDLS, CDR2 YYNGEE. The CDR3 totals 16 residues. The ends lost 0 bases at V and 4 bases at J; junction bases unmatched: 6. CDR3 sequence: CASSVVGSGSPDTQYF. For the CDR3, the DNA is TGTGCCAGCAGCGTAGTTGGTAGCGGGAGTCCAGATACGCAGTATTTT. Based on the CDR3 plus reference TRBV9 and TRBJ2-3, the full variable domain is DSGVTQTPKHLITATGQRVTLRCSPRSGDLSVYWYQQSLDQGLQFLIQYYNGEERAKGNILERFSAQQFPDLHSELNLSSLELGDSALYFCASSVVGSGSPDTQYFGPGTRLTVL.

The chain links TRBV19 to TRBJ2-5; tentatively, D is TRBD1 or TRBD2 (5 bases each). Germline CDR1 LNHDA, CDR2 SQIVND (reference sequence). The CDR3 contains 15 residues. Trimming took off 3 bases at V and 3 bases at J, with 14 bases between the two ends. Here the CDR3 reads CASSIASVGEETQYF. CDR3 bases: TGTGCCAGTAGTATCGCCTCGGTGGGGGAAGAGACCCAGTACTTC.

The rearrangement uses TRBV18 and TRBJ2-7; possibly TRBD2 for D (5 bases). The ends were cut back, 4 bases at V and 6 bases at J, with 22 bases in the middle. This CDR3 is 16 amino acids long. From germline, CDR1 is KGHSH and CDR2 LQKENI. The CDR3 DNA is TGTGCCAGCTCACGCTCTCTATCGGGGAGTTGGGGCGAGCAGTACTTC. Translating it yields CASSRSLSGSWGEQYF.

This clone has just one count. This chain connects TRBV4-2 to TRBJ2-1; 7 nucleotides agree with TRBD2. Germline CDR1 is LGHNA and CDR2 is YNFKEQ. CDR3 length: 15 residues. V lost 1 base to trimming and J lost 4 bases; unmatched junction nucleotides: 4. The CDR3: CASSQGVAGYNEQFF. CDR3 coding DNA: TGTGCCAGCAGCCAAGGAGTAGCGGGTTACAATGAGCAGTTCTTC.

The chain recombines TRBV6-1 with TRBJ2-3; the D is unclear. Germline CDR1 MNHNS, CDR2 SASEGT. Trimming took 4 bases from V and 6 from J, leaving 14 bases between them. This CDR3 contains 14 residues. CDR3 coding DNA: TGTGCCAGCAGTGTGGGCAGGTCCCGGGATACGCAGTATTTT. Protein sequence: CASSVGRSRDTQYF.

The chain recombines TRBV18 with TRBJ1-2; tentative D call: TRBD1 (6 bases). The CDR3 runs to 14 residues. Germline-derived CDR1 and CDR2 are KGHSH and LQKENI. V lost 3 bases and J 4 bases, leaving 12 bases between the germline ends. In DNA, the CDR3 is TGTGCCAGCTCACCTTCGACAGGCACCTATGGCTACACCTTC. Its translation: CASSPSTGTYGYTF.

This chain uses TRBV5-4 with TRBJ1-2; D is unclear. CDR3 length: 18 residues. Germline lookup yields CDR1 SGHNT and CDR2 YYREEE (reference sequence). V was trimmed by 1 base and J by 2 bases, leaving 21 bases between them. CDR3 DNA: TGTGCCAGCAGCTTGCCTGGCGTATTGGCAGGTCGGAACTATGGCTACACCTTC. It is translated as CASSLPGVLAGRNYGYTF.

The rearrangement joins TRBV7-2 to TRBJ2-3; D uncertain. CDR3 length: 12 residues. Per the germline V gene, CDR1 is SGHTA and CDR2 is FQGNSA. The V gene lost 3 bases and the J gene lost 5 bases, with 6 bases spanning the gap. CDR3 in amino acids: CASSFKRDTQYF. CDR3 bases: TGTGCCAGCAGCTTCAAGCGAGATACGCAGTATTTT.

A single count supports this clone. The chain is built from TRBV10-3 and TRBJ1-2; tentative D call: TRBD1 (5 bases). The CDR3 length is 14 residues. V lost 0 bases to trimming and J lost 8 bases, with 13 bases between them. Germline assignment: CDR1 ENHRY and CDR2 SYGVKD. CDR3 amino acids: CAISESTRVDGYTF. CDR3 DNA: TGTGCCATCAGTGAGTCGACCAGGGTGGACGGCTACACCTTC.

The rearrangement uses TRBV9 and TRBJ2-1; 10 bases are shared with TRBD1. Germline lookup yields CDR1 SGDLS and CDR2 YYNGEE. This CDR3 is built from 15 residues. The trim removed 2 bases at V and 4 bases at J, leaving 3 bases unmatched. CDR3 sequence: CASSVGQGTYNEQFF. CDR3 nucleotides: TGTGCCAGCAGCGTGGGACAGGGGACTTACAATGAGCAGTTCTTC.

The V call is TRBV28, the J call TRBJ1-2; D may be TRBD1 (5 bases). Germline CDR1 MDHEN, CDR2 SYDVKM. V lost 8 bases to trimming and J lost 4 bases, with 20 bases between them. CDR3 length: 15 residues. CDR3 bases: TGTGCCAGCGGGCCCTTGGGGGAGGAGAGCTATGGCTACACCTTC. This sequence encodes CASGPLGEESYGYTF.

This chain's CDR3 is CASSTSIGSGNTIYF. The CDR3, as DNA: TGTGCCAGCTCAACCTCGATAGGGTCTGGAAACACCATATATTTT. The V and J genes are TRBV18 and TRBJ1-3, with D unresolved. Trimming took 5 bases from V and 1 from J, leaving 12 bases between them. Per germline, CDR1 KGHSH and CDR2 LQKENI. This CDR3 has 15 amino acids.

The genes are TRBV7-9 and TRBJ2-7; a possible D gene is TRBD2 (7 bases). The length of the CDR3 is 15 residues. V was pared by 1 base and J by 3 bases, with 13 bases between. Germline CDR1 is SEHNR and CDR2 is FQNEAQ (reference sequence). CDR3 nucleotide sequence: TGTGCCAGCAGCTTAGGGGGGCCGGGAGGCTACGAGCAGTACTTC. Encoded protein: CASSLGGPGGYEQYF.

This clone was counted a single time. The V gene is TRBV6-5, the J gene TRBJ2-7; a possible D gene is TRBD2 (5 bases). The germline gives CDR1 MNHEY, CDR2 SVGAGI. This CDR3 is built from 15 residues. Trimming took 2 bases from V and 6 from J, leaving 17 bases between them. In DNA form, the CDR3 reads TGTGCCAGCAGTTACACCGACCGGACTGCGGGCGAGCAGTACTTC. The encoded protein is CASSYTDRTAGEQYF.

The chain employs TRBV18 and TRBJ2-3; no reliable D call. Looked up from germline, CDR1 is KGHSH and CDR2 is LQKENI. Trimming stripped 2 bases from V and 0 bases from J, with 6 bases between. The CDR3 is 14 residues long. The CDR3 loop is CASSPARSTDTQYF. CDR3 coding DNA: TGTGCCAGCTCACCAGCCAGAAGCACAGATACGCAGTATTTT.

V is TRBV27 and J is TRBJ1-1; 8 bases are a match to TRBD1. After removal of 5 bases from V and 1 base from J, the junction contained 12 bases not matched to a gene. Germline loops: CDR1 MNHEY, CDR2 SMNVEV (reference sequence). The CDR3 loop spans 17 amino acids. CDR3 bases: TGTGCCAGCAGTGCACTCGACAGGGGTGGAGGGAACACTGAAGCTTTCTTT. Protein sequence: CASSALDRGGGNTEAFF.

This sequence joins TRBV5-4 and TRBJ2-1, with D unresolved. CDR1 and CDR2 from the germline V gene are SGHNT and YYREEE (reference sequence). The CDR3 length is 14 residues. Deletions cut 5 bases from V and 8 bases from J, with 17 bases between. The CDR3: CASRVGWASDEQFF. As DNA, the CDR3 is TGTGCCAGCAGGGTCGGTTGGGCCAGCGATGAGCAGTTCTTC.

The genes are TRBV7-3 and TRBJ2-3; 9 bases map to TRBD1. V shed 6 bases and J 1 base; nucleotides not matched to a gene: 5. The CDR3 covers 15 residues. From germline, CDR1 is SGHTA and CDR2 FQGTGA. CDR3 region: CASRSTGGGTDTQYF. DNA of the CDR3: TGTGCCAGCAGGTCTACAGGGGGCGGCACAGATACGCAGTATTTT.

This clone was counted a single time. CDR3 sequence (DNA): TGTGCCAGCAGTTATTATACAGGGGGCAGGGAGACCCAGTACTTC. Its protein is CASSYYTGGRETQYF. The chain couples TRBV6-6 to TRBJ2-5; 9 bases match TRBD1. The length of the CDR3 is 15 residues. Looked up from germline, CDR1 is MNHNY and CDR2 is SVGAGI (reference sequence). J lost 5 bases, V lost 3 bases, and 7 bases had no gene match.

The V and J genes are TRBV28 and TRBJ1-6; the D is unclear. Trimming removed 7 bases from V and 5 bases from J, with 3 bases in between. Germline lookup yields CDR1 MDHEN and CDR2 SYDVKM. The CDR3 contains 11 residues. CDR3 coding DNA: TGTGCCAGCAAAGATAATTCACCCCTCCACTTT. Its translation is CASKDNSPLHF. Full variable domain (missing parts from reference TRBV28 and TRBJ1-6): DVKVTQSSRYLVKRTGEKVFLECVQDMDHENMFWYRQDPGLGLRLIYFSYDVKMKEKGDIPEGYSVSREKKERFSLILESASTNQTSMYLCASKDNSPLHFGNGTRLTVT.

The chain employs TRBV9 and TRBJ2-5; 10 bases are shared with TRBD2. The J segment lost 1 base and the V segment lost 3 bases, leaving 6 bases of the junction unmatched. CDR1 and CDR2 (germline): SGDLS, YYNGEE. CDR3 length: 16 amino acids. The CDR3 spells CASSALGLATQETQYF. As DNA, the CDR3 is TGTGCCAGCAGCGCCCTGGGACTAGCGACCCAAGAGACCCAGTACTTC.

The V call is TRBV2, the J call TRBJ1-2; tentatively, D is TRBD1 (5 bases). CDR3 size: 14 residues. The germline CDR1 and CDR2 sequences are SNHLY and FYNNEI. V was clipped by 4 bases and J by 1 base, with 10 bases between them. This CDR3 is CASSGDSFNYGYTF. In nucleotides, the CDR3 is TGTGCCAGCAGTGGTGACAGCTTTAACTATGGCTACACCTTC.

The chain carries TRBV11-2 and TRBJ2-2; perhaps TRBD1 as D (7 bases). Germline-derived CDR1 and CDR2 are SGHAT and FQNNGV. The V end was cut by 0 bases, the J end by 5 bases, with 10 bases between. The CDR3 length is 15 residues. The CDR3 bases are TGTGCCAGCAGCTTAGACAGGGGGAGGACCGGGGAGCTGTTTTTT. This translates into CASSLDRGRTGELFF.

J is TRBJ1-2 and V is TRBV6-1, with D tentatively TRBD1 (6 bases). Germline CDR1 is MNHNS and CDR2 is SASEGT. The V and J ends lost 6 bases and 6 bases respectively, with 14 bases between them. The CDR3 totals 13 residues. The CDR3 sequence is CASRTGTTHGYTF. CDR3 sequence (DNA): TGTGCCAGCAGAACCGGGACAACCCATGGCTACACCTTC.

This chain uses TRBV18 with TRBJ1-5; D remains ambiguous. Trimming cost V 6 bases and J 0 bases, with 3 bases left between them. The CDR3 runs to 12 residues. Germline V gene data show CDR1 as KGHSH and CDR2 as LQKENI. Here the CDR3 DNA reads TGTGCCAGCTCCGATAGCAATCAGCCCCAGCATTTT. The encoded protein is CASSDSNQPQHF.

The J gene is TRBJ2-7, the V gene TRBV6-5; TRBD1 matches at 9 bases. The CDR3 is made up of 15 amino acids. V shed 6 bases, J shed 6 bases, and the junction held 12 bases outside the gene matches. CDR1 MNHEY and CDR2 SVGAGI come from the germline V gene. CDR3 amino acids: CASRDPGQGLFEQYF. CDR3 nucleotides: TGTGCCAGCAGGGACCCGGGACAGGGCCTGTTCGAGCAGTACTTC.

The chain recombines TRBV10-3 with TRBJ1-3; D unresolved. Germline values: CDR1 ENHRY, CDR2 SYGVKD. The CDR3 consists of 15 residues. V gave up 2 bases and J gave up 4 bases, with 12 bases separating them. In DNA form, the CDR3 reads TGTGCCATCAGTGAGCATCCGCCGGAAGGAAACACCATATATTTT. Translation: CAISEHPPEGNTIYF.

CDR3 protein: CASSLTAQAGGYLDEQFF. CDR3 DNA: TGTGCCAGCAGCTTAACGGCCCAAGCGGGAGGTTACCTCGATGAGCAGTTCTTC. The chain has TRBV7-3 and TRBJ2-1, with 9 bases aligning to TRBD2. The J segment lost 8 bases and the V segment lost 0 bases, leaving 14 bases of the junction unmatched. Germline V gene sequence: CDR1 SGHTA, CDR2 FQGTGA. The CDR3 consists of 18 residues. The whole variable domain, remainder taken from reference TRBV7-3 and TRBJ2-1, is GAGVSQTPSNKVTEKGKYVELRCDPISGHTALYWYRQSLGQGPEFLIYFQGTGAADDSGLPNDRFFAVRPEGSVSTLKIQRTERGDSAVYLCASSLTAQAGGYLDEQFFGPGTRLTVL.